The 8 T cell receptor beta chains in this list originate from one sample, sequenced in a study of control samples from healthy donors and cancer patients. Repertoires were generated with immunoSEQ multiplex PCR, while TCRdb's copy carries only in-frame clones and drops some. The sample includes about 48,000 clones, about 93% of them seen just once. Specimen: PBMCs. All receptors come from a woman between 45 and 65 years old with head and neck cancer.

This clone appeared a single time. The rearrangement joins TRBV5-1 to TRBJ1-1; the match to TRBD1 covers 7 bases. Germline V gene lookup returns CDR1 SGHRS and CDR2 YFSETQ. The CDR3 runs to 15 residues. J was trimmed by 1 base and V by 4 bases; bases with no gene match: 7. The CDR3 region is CASSQGRQGNTEAFF. The CDR3 DNA is TGCGCCAGCAGCCAAGGCCGACAGGGGAACACTGAAGCTTTCTTT.

The rearrangement joins TRBV14 to TRBJ2-5; no definite D call. Germline assignment: CDR1 SGHDN and CDR2 FVKESK. The CDR3 has 13 residues. Trimming removed 0 bases at V and 5 bases at J, with 7 bases between. The CDR3 loop is CASSQEWRETQYF. The CDR3 DNA sequence: TGTGCCAGCAGCCAAGAGTGGCGGGAGACCCAGTACTTC.

The chain is built from TRBV12-3 or TRBV12-4 and TRBJ1-1; 8 bases align to TRBD1. V lost 8 bases, J lost 5 bases, and 7 bases stayed unmatched. This CDR3 comprises 13 residues. The CDR3 DNA reads TGTGCCAGCGGGTACAGGGGGAGGACTGAAGCTTTCTTT. It is translated as CASGYRGRTEAFF.

The rearrangement joins TRBV19 to TRBJ2-3; D possibly matches TRBD1 or TRBD2 (6 bases each). This CDR3 is 16 amino acids long. V shed 5 bases and J shed 1 base, with 16 bases lying between them. Per the germline V gene, CDR1 is LNHDA and CDR2 is SQIVND (reference sequence). In DNA form, the CDR3 reads TGTGCCAGTAGTCCCAGAAGGGGGGCAGGCACAGATACGCAGTATTTT. Amino acid sequence: CASSPRRGAGTDTQYF.

This chain uses TRBV6-6 with TRBJ1-2; D gene uncertain. The germline V gene has CDR1 MNHNY and CDR2 SVGAGI (reference sequence). V gave up 5 bases and J gave up 6 bases, with 25 bases separating them. The CDR3 is 17 amino acids. The CDR3 loop is CASSPLQPGNHPDGYTF. The CDR3 DNA reads as TGTGCCAGCAGTCCCCTACAACCGGGAAATCACCCGGATGGCTACACCTTC.

The J gene is TRBJ2-7, the V gene TRBV6-1; D perhaps matches TRBD1 (5 bases). CDR1 and CDR2 (germline): MNHNS, SASEGT. CDR3 length equals 15 residues. Trimming removed 3 bases from V and 0 bases from J, with 12 bases in between. Here the CDR3 reads CASSEGRTSSYEQYF. CDR3 coding DNA: TGTGCCAGCAGTGAGGGGCGCACCAGCTCCTACGAGCAGTACTTC.

The gene calls are TRBV19 and TRBJ2-7; D perhaps matches TRBD1 (5 bases). Germline CDR1 reads LNHDA; CDR2 reads SQIVND (reference sequence). Trimming pared 3 bases from V and 1 base from J, leaving 10 bases between. The CDR3 extends over 14 amino acids. CDR3 sequence: CASSMTQGSYEQYF. Written as DNA, the CDR3 is TGTGCCAGTAGTATGACGCAGGGATCCTACGAGCAGTACTTC.

This chain connects TRBV19 to TRBJ2-3; 7 nucleotides agree with TRBD2. After removal of 7 bases from V and 2 bases from J, the junction contained 9 bases not matched to a gene. CDR1 is LNHDA and CDR2 is SQIVND in the germline V gene (reference sequence). The CDR3 covers 15 residues. The CDR3 nucleotides read TGTGCCAGTACCCCCGGACTAGATACCACAGATACGCAGTATTTT. This codes for CASTPGLDTTDTQYF.